The rows below give T cell receptor beta chains drawn from one sample of a study of blood T cells in healthy people across ages. TCRdb passed the 5' RACE reads through MiXCR, listing each CDR3 protein once. In the table there are hundreds of thousands of distinct CDR3 sequences, 25% to 30% of which are singletons. These data also formed part of another study, on T cells of mothers and their children.

The sequenced material came from blood. The source is a boy younger than 18 in good health. Each CDR3 is given with its conserved first and last residue. Fields, in order: CDR3 protein, CDR3 DNA, D gene, V gene, J gene, clone size. A D gene is named only where the DNA matches it firmly. Some rows mark clone size as missing; the rest say once, few, many or name a class of expanded clone.

CASSFGGALGEQYF	TGCGCCAGCAGCTTTGGGGGGGCCCTCGGAGAGCAGTACTTC	NA	TRBV5-1	TRBJ2-7	NA
CASSLASEGTQYF	TGTGCCAGCAGTTTAGCGTCGGAGGGTACCCAGTACTTC	NA	TRBV12-3/TRBV12-4	TRBJ2-5	few
CAWSVGGYEQFF	TGTGCCTGGAGTGTTGGGGGGTATGAGCAGTTCTTC	NA	TRBV30	TRBJ2-1	NA
CASRGDPSGETQYF	TGTGCCAGCAGGGGGGACCCGAGCGGGGAGACCCAGTACTTC	NA	TRBV2	TRBJ2-5	few
CASSQDRAGRYGYTF	TGTGCCAGCAGCCAAGATAGGGCAGGGAGGTATGGCTACACCTTC	NA	TRBV3-1	TRBJ1-2	few
CAISEAKRETGELFF	TGTGCCATCAGTGAGGCCAAAAGAGAAACCGGGGAGCTGTTTTTT	NA	TRBV10-3	TRBJ2-2	few
CASSSDAGQGINEQYF	TGTGCCAGTAGTAGTGATGCCGGACAGGGGATCAACGAGCAGTACTTC	TRBD1	TRBV19	TRBJ2-7	NA
CASSVGGSVTWQTKNGYTF	TGTGCCAGCAGCGTAGGGGGGTCGGTGACCTGGCAGACTAAGAATGGCTACACCTTC	NA	TRBV9	TRBJ1-2	NA
CASSLRGRGQTEAFF	TGTGCCAGCAGTTTAAGAGGGAGGGGGCAGACTGAAGCTTTCTTT	TRBD1	TRBV12-3/TRBV12-4	TRBJ1-1	few
CASSLILGRDYGYTF	TGTGCCAGCAGTTTGATTTTGGGGAGGGACTATGGCTACACCTTC	NA	TRBV27	TRBJ1-2	few
CASSLEPLGQREQYF	TGTGCCAGCAGCTTAGAACCGCTCGGCCAACGGGAGCAGTACTTC	NA	TRBV7-2	TRBJ2-7	few
CASSLEGRMNTEAFF	TGTGCCAGCAGCTTAGAGGGGAGGATGAACACTGAAGCTTTCTTT	NA	TRBV11-2	TRBJ1-1	NA
CSAQSGSGANVLTF	TGCAGTGCCCAATCAGGGTCTGGGGCCAACGTCCTGACTTTC	NA	TRBV20-1	TRBJ2-6	few
CASSPIGTGRHNEQFF	TGTGCCAGCAGCCCAATAGGGACAGGGAGACACAATGAGCAGTTCTTC	TRBD1	TRBV28	TRBJ2-1	NA
CASIPGGASAGPETQYF	TGCGCCAGCATCCCCGGTGGGGCTTCAGCTGGCCCAGAGACCCAGTACTTC	NA	TRBV5-1	TRBJ2-5	few
CASSLGTNNSPLHF	TGTGCCAGCAGCTTAGGCACGAATAATTCACCCCTCCACTTT	NA	TRBV7-3	TRBJ1-6	NA
CSGETGGVETQYF	TGCAGCGGAGAGACAGGGGGCGTGGAGACCCAGTACTTC	TRBD1	TRBV29-1	TRBJ2-5	few
CASSRGGPSYEQYF	TGTGCCAGCAGCCGGGGGGGTCCCTCCTACGAGCAGTACTTC	TRBD2	TRBV7-6	TRBJ2-7	few
CSARGQGYYGYTF	TGCAGTGCTAGGGGACAGGGTTACTATGGCTACACCTTC	TRBD1	TRBV20-1	TRBJ1-2	NA
CASSSGTGRSGANVLTF	TGCGCCAGCAGTTCCGGGACGGGACGCTCTGGGGCCAACGTCCTGACTTTC	NA	TRBV5-1	TRBJ2-6	NA
CAIMKGLAGERAYEQYF	TGTGCCATCATGAAGGGACTAGCGGGGGAACGGGCCTACGAGCAGTACTTC	TRBD2	TRBV10-3	TRBJ2-7	NA
CASSLDTGVGTGELFF	TGTGCCAGCAGCTTAGATACGGGGGTCGGCACCGGGGAGCTGTTTTTT	NA	TRBV11-2	TRBJ2-2	few
CSVEDRGGYTF	TGCAGCGTTGAAGATCGCGGTGGCTACACCTTC	NA	TRBV29-1	TRBJ1-2	few
CSARELFYNSPLHF	TGCAGTGCTAGAGAGTTGTTCTATAATTCACCCCTCCACTTT	NA	TRBV20-1	TRBJ1-6	NA
CASSLDRQGGNTIYF	TGTGCCAGCAGTTTAGACAGACAAGGGGGGAACACCATATATTTT	NA	TRBV12-3/TRBV12-4	TRBJ1-3	NA
CASSLGLTWDPRTEAFF	TGTGCCAGCAGCTTGGGTCTAACATGGGACCCCCGCACTGAAGCTTTCTTT	NA	TRBV11-2	TRBJ1-1	few
CASSQLAGGAPCFF	TGTGCCAGCAGCCAGCTAGCGGGGGGGGCCCCGTGTTTCTTC	TRBD2	TRBV3-1	TRBJ2-1	NA
CASSPPEATYEQYF	TGTGCCAGCTCCCCCCCAGAGGCAACCTACGAGCAGTACTTC	NA	TRBV11-2	TRBJ2-7	few
CASSPRTANTEAFF	TGTGCCAGCAGTCCCCGGACGGCGAACACTGAAGCTTTCTTT	NA	TRBV2	TRBJ1-1	few
CASRQDRDFNEKLFF	TGTGCCAGCAGACAGGACAGGGACTTTAATGAAAAACTGTTTTTT	TRBD1	TRBV12-3/TRBV12-4	TRBJ1-4	NA
CASSLIPSGETQYF	TGTGCCAGCAGTTTAATACCTAGCGGGGAGACCCAGTACTTC	TRBD2	TRBV27	TRBJ2-5	NA
CSALGSGGVYNEQFF	TGCAGTGCCCTGGGGAGCGGGGGGGTCTACAATGAGCAGTTCTTC	TRBD2	TRBV20-1	TRBJ2-1	NA
CASSLGRDRVKDEAFF	TGCGCCAGCAGCTTGGGCCGGGACAGGGTAAAGGATGAAGCTTTCTTT	TRBD1	TRBV5-1	TRBJ1-1	few
CASKLAGGPVADTQYF	TGTGCCAGCAAACTAGCGGGGGGGCCGGTAGCAGATACGCAGTATTTT	TRBD2	TRBV6-1	TRBJ2-3	NA
CASSLWAGGGTGELFF	TGTGCCAGCAGTTTATGGGCGGGGGGAGGCACCGGGGAGCTGTTTTTT	TRBD2	TRBV28	TRBJ2-2	NA
CASSPASSSYEQYF	TGTGCCAGCTCACCCGCATCTAGCTCCTACGAGCAGTACTTC	NA	TRBV18	TRBJ2-7	NA
CSGLEGEETQYF	TGCAGCGGACTCGAGGGGGAAGAGACCCAGTACTTC	NA	TRBV29-1	TRBJ2-5	NA
CATGPLTLVKNIPYF	TGTGCCACGGGACCGCTCACGCTGGTCAAAAACATTCCGTACTTC	NA	TRBV28	TRBJ2-4	NA
CASSRGQGHEKLFF	TGTGCCAGCAGTCGAGGACAGGGTCATGAAAAACTGTTTTTT	TRBD1	TRBV6-5	TRBJ1-4	NA
CASSEGPNTEAFF	TGTGCCAGCAGTGAGGGCCCGAACACTGAAGCTTTCTTT	NA	TRBV6-1	TRBJ1-1	NA
CASSFRPDSKNIQYF	TGTGCCAGCAGTTTTCGTCCGGACAGCAAAAACATTCAGTACTTC	NA	TRBV12-3/TRBV12-4	TRBJ2-4	few
CASSAVGTGGAEQYF	TGTGCCAGCAGCGCCGTCGGGACAGGGGGCGCAGAGCAGTACTTC	TRBD1	TRBV11-2	TRBJ2-7	few
CSAKPGLNNNEQFF	TGCAGTGCCAAGCCTGGACTGAATAACAATGAGCAGTTCTTC	NA	TRBV20-1	TRBJ2-1	NA
CASSETSGGLNEQFF	TGTGCCAGCAGTGAAACTAGCGGGGGGCTCAATGAGCAGTTCTTC	TRBD2	TRBV6-1	TRBJ2-1	NA
CASSLTVGRVAKNIQYF	TGCGCCAGCAGCTTAACCGTGGGCAGGGTAGCCAAAAACATTCAGTACTTC	NA	TRBV5-1	TRBJ2-4	few